This TCR beta chain was identified in a study of T-cell memory formation after mild COVID-19 (dated by TCRdb to the early 2020s). Concerning the study at large: Most TCR sequence clusters were specific to one of the two donors. T-cell clones expanding and contracting after mild COVID-19 in two donors were tracked by longitudinal TCRalpha and TCRbeta repertoire sequencing. Two young, previously healthy adult volunteers, one female and one male, were included in the cohort. Study-wide findings and limitations: The second-wave clones that peaked on day 37 were not confirmed to be SARS-CoV-2 specific. Some responding clones were found in pre-infection memory, which suggests that pre-existing cross-reactive memory T cells took part in the SARS-CoV-2 response. From day 15 to 85, contracting clones showed balanced CD4/CD8 phenotypes, whereas a second wave of clones that expanded from day 15 to 37 leaned towards CD4+. Contracting CD4+ clones appeared mostly in the CM and EM memory subsets, whereas CD8+ clones were enriched in EMRA. The study included only two mild cases, and larger cohorts that include severe cases with pre-infection samples were judged to be necessary.

This clonotype was detected many times. This receptor's antigen is unknown. Per-base quality was not reported, and no clone a single base away is much larger than it. Ficoll-Paque density gradient centrifugation was used to isolate PBMCs. V trim: 6 bases; J trim: 7 bases; unmatched bases: 10. The CDR3 runs 15 amino acids, cysteine and phenylalanine included. CDR3 DNA only is kept here, 45 bases in frame from base 1. These reads were obtained on an Illumina NovaSeq 6000. cDNA libraries for TCRalpha and TCRbeta were prepared by 5'RACE using constant-segment primers, with sample barcodes and unique molecular identifiers added. Trizol reagent was used to extract RNA from every sample. Libraries were amplified in two PCR steps, with a second sample barcode and Illumina TruSeq adapters added in the second step. Sequencing of libraries was performed on an Illumina NovaSeq with 2 x 150 bp paired-end reads. The paper's processing steps were these. With migec v1.2.7, reads were demultiplexed and then collapsed into UMI-guided consensus sequences. With mixcr v2.1.11, UMI consensuses were aligned to TRA and TRB V and J templates and assembled into clonotypes. A clonotype was counted as expanded or contracted only if both edgeR and NoisET called the change significant, with noise models trained on biological replicates. edgeR calls used a false discovery rate-adjusted p below 0.01 and a log2 fold-change threshold of 1. As an exploratory analysis of dynamics, PCA with hierarchical clustering was applied to max-normalized trajectories of the 1000 most abundant clonotypes. Separately sequenced CD4+ and CD8+ repertoires were used to assign a CD4 or CD8 phenotype to each responding clone. The raw public data were reprocessed by TCRdb itself: fastp quality trimming at Q25, MiXCR clonotype calling, in-frame beta chains only. Here each entry gathers all rows of one CDR3 protein and keeps the most common genes and DNA. In this record, the V and J calls reflect TCRdb's handling and not the investigators' own analysis. The sample table holds around 300,000 distinct CDR3 sequences, of which 10% to 15% were seen once. The ten largest account for about a fifth of the sample.

The TCR originated in a man aged 18 to 30 who had mild COVID-19 (a few samples of this study predate the infection). The sample titles of this study are shuffled in the database, so cell type and time point are left out; the donor was told from shared clones. The chain couples TRBV12-3 or TRBV12-4 to TRBJ1-5, with TRBD1 identical over 9 junction bases. The sequenced sample was PBMCs or a T cell subset sorted from them (not recorded which). The DNA is TGTGCCAGCAGCCCCTCCGGGACAGGGAGGCAGCCCCAGCATTTT. Translated, this is CASSPSGTGRQPQHF.